The source of this T cell receptor (beta chain) is a study of shared clonotypes between healthy human individuals. Findings and caveats of the study: The represented genetic and exposure-history diversity was limited by the small number of donors.

V lost 1 base, J lost 2 bases, and 12 bases lay in between. Germline lookup yields CDR1 SGHDT and CDR2 YYEEEE. The CDR3 length is 15 residues. A note on this clone: Antigen: not known.

Libraries were prepared by immunoSEQ multiplex PCR; TCRdb keeps only in-frame clonotypes and omits some of them. The sample shows under 2,500,000 clones, approximately 96% of them seen only once. This TCR came from a man between 18 and 35 years old in good health. Specimen: naive CD4+ T cells sorted from blood. The subset: CD45RA+ positively selected. This chain uses TRBV5-6 with TRBJ1-2; D is unresolved. The CDR3 sequence: CASSLYWAHNYGYTF. CDR3 bases: TGTGCCAGCAGCTTGTATTGGGCCCACAACTATGGCTACACCTTC. Supplemented by reference TRBV5-6 and TRBJ1-2, the full variable domain reads DAGVTQSPTHLIKTRGQQVTLRCSPKSGHDTVSWYQQALGQGPQFIFQYYEEEERQRGNFPDRFSGHQFPNYSSELNVNALLLGDSALYLCASSLYWAHNYGYTFGSGTRLTVV.